This passage covers 19 T cell receptor beta chains from one sample sequenced in a study of T cells in localized non-small cell lung cancer. Sequenced by immunoSEQ multiplex PCR; TCRdb stores in-frame clones only, minus some. The data show roughly 39,000 clones, around nine tenths seen once. This specimen was peripheral blood, taken before any cancer treatment. The receptor set was obtained from a man aged 18 to 50 with stage I lung adenocarcinoma.

This chain connects TRBV5-1 to TRBJ1-1; D is perhaps TRBD1 (6 bases). This CDR3 is 14 amino acids long. Germline V lookup: CDR1 SGHRS, CDR2 YFSETQ. V lost 0 bases and J lost 8, with 14 bases in between. The CDR3 is CASSLAGGPKEAFF. CDR3 nucleotides: TGCGCCAGCAGCTTGGCGGGGGGGCCGAAGGAAGCTTTCTTT. The whole variable domain, filled in from reference TRBV5-1 and TRBJ1-1, reads KAGVTQTPRYLIKTRGQQVTLSCSPISGHRSVSWYQQTPGQGLQFLFEYFSETQRNKGNFPGRFSGRQFSNSRSEMNVSTLELGDSALYLCASSLAGGPKEAFFGQGTRLTVV.

This chain uses TRBV7-2 with TRBJ2-2, with TRBD2 matching 10 bases. With 4 bases clipped from V and 5 bases from J, the junction kept 13 bases outside the gene matches. Germline values: CDR1 SGHTA, CDR2 FQGNSA. This CDR3 has 18 amino acids. CDR3 nucleotide sequence: TGTGCCAGCAGCTCTTTCCCCCCTGTTAGCGGGGGGACCGGGGAGCTGTTTTTT. Translated: CASSSFPPVSGGTGELFF.

The chain uses TRBV5-1 and TRBJ2-3; a weak D match, TRBD2 (7 bases). The CDR3 runs 15 residues. V was clipped by 1 base and J by 2 bases, with 11 bases between them. Germline CDR1 is SGHRS and CDR2 is YFSETQ. The CDR3 region is CASSLTGGYTDTQYF. The CDR3 region has the DNA TGCGCCAGCAGCTTGACGGGGGGCTACACAGATACGCAGTATTTT.

The chain is built from TRBV6-5 and TRBJ2-5; D might be TRBD2 (6 bases). The length of the CDR3 is 15 residues. Looked up from germline, CDR1 is MNHEY and CDR2 is SVGAGI. V was trimmed by 5 bases and J by 2 bases, leaving 15 bases between them. The CDR3 nucleotides read TGTGCCAGCAGTCGAGGGGCGGGAAGGCAAGAGACCCAGTACTTC. It translates to CASSRGAGRQETQYF.

This chain joins TRBV11-1 and TRBJ2-1; TRBD2 matches 7 bases. Germline assignment: CDR1 SGHAT and CDR2 FQDESV (reference sequence). The CDR3 is 14 amino acids. V shed 5 bases, J shed 9 bases, and the junction held 10 bases outside the gene matches. The CDR3 sequence is CASSQVETSVEQFF. The CDR3 DNA is TGTGCCAGCAGCCAAGTGGAAACTAGCGTTGAGCAGTTCTTC.

This clone was seen just once. The V call is TRBV19, the J call TRBJ1-2, with a tentative D call TRBD1 (5 bases). The CDR3 runs to 11 residues. V was shortened by 3 bases and J by 7 bases, with 6 bases between the two germline ends. CDR1 and CDR2 from the germline V gene are LNHDA and SQIVND (reference sequence). The CDR3 here is CASSIGGGYTF. CDR3 DNA: TGTGCCAGTAGTATTGGGGGTGGCTACACCTTC.

The chain joins TRBV9 to TRBJ1-1; 9 bases agree with TRBD1. V lost 6 bases to trimming and J lost 5 bases; unmatched junction nucleotides: 5. The CDR3 consists of 13 residues. Germline CDR1 and CDR2: SGDLS and YYNGEE. CDR3 sequence: CASNTGGLTEAFF. The CDR3 nucleotides read TGTGCCAGCAACACAGGGGGCTTGACTGAAGCTTTCTTT.

The DNA for the CDR3 is TGTGCCAGCACCAAGGGGGGGCGTCAGGGAGAGACCCAGTACTTC. Its protein is CASTKGGRQGETQYF. The V gene is TRBV6-5, the J gene TRBJ2-5; maybe TRBD2 (7 bases). Germline loops: CDR1 MNHEY, CDR2 SVGAGI. The CDR3 is 15 amino acids. Trimming pared 7 bases from V and 4 bases from J, leaving 19 bases between.

In DNA, the CDR3 is TGTGCCAGCAGTGAGCCTCTAGCGGGGGGGCAGGAGACCCAGTACTTC. Encoded protein: CASSEPLAGGQETQYF. This chain uses TRBV2 with TRBJ2-5; 12 bases match TRBD2. This CDR3 spans 16 amino acids. V was pared by 3 bases and J by 5 bases, with 7 bases of the junction left unmatched. The germline V gene has CDR1 SNHLY and CDR2 FYNNEI.

In its sample, this clone was seen once. The rearrangement joins TRBV30 to TRBJ1-5; D remains ambiguous. Germline CDR1 reads GTSNPN; CDR2 reads SVGIG (reference sequence). The CDR3 consists of 13 residues. The V and J ends lost 0 bases and 5 bases respectively, with 8 bases between them. The CDR3 sequence: CAWSVTADQPQHF. CDR3 coding DNA: TGTGCCTGGAGTGTAACGGCTGATCAGCCCCAGCATTTT.

The V and J genes are TRBV19 and TRBJ1-4, with D hard to call. V gave up 7 bases and J gave up 8 bases, with 20 bases separating them. Germline V gene sequence: CDR1 LNHDA, CDR2 SQIVND (reference sequence). This CDR3 has 15 amino acids. The CDR3 protein is CASTPLVRGGEKLFF. CDR3 DNA sequence: TGTGCCAGTACCCCACTCGTGAGAGGAGGAGAAAAACTGTTTTTT.

The chain joins TRBV5-1 to TRBJ1-5, with D perhaps matching TRBD1 (6 bases). Trimming pared 4 bases from V and 1 base from J, leaving 12 bases between. Looked up from germline, CDR1 is SGHRS and CDR2 is YFSETQ. The CDR3 loop spans 15 amino acids. CDR3 in DNA: TGCGCCAGCAGCCCCGGGGGGGGCAGCAATCAGCCCCAGCATTTT. Its translation: CASSPGGGSNQPQHF.

This rearrangement joins TRBV25-1 to TRBJ2-1; D is uncertain. CDR3 length equals 15 residues. Germline CDR1 reads MGHDK; CDR2 reads SYGVNS. V lost 2 bases to trimming and J lost 0 bases, with 8 bases between them. This chain's CDR3 is CASSERVSSYNEQFF. DNA for the CDR3: TGTGCCAGCAGTGAAAGGGTGAGCTCCTACAATGAGCAGTTCTTC.

The chain is built from TRBV5-6 and TRBJ1-5; D gene ambiguous. V was cut by 0 bases and J by 5 bases, with 9 bases left in between. Germline V gene sequence: CDR1 SGHDT, CDR2 YYEEEE. The length of the CDR3 is 14 residues. In DNA, the CDR3 is TGTGCCAGCAGCTTGGTTACTGACGATCAGCCCCAGCATTTT. Translated: CASSLVTDDQPQHF.

This clone was seen only a few times. The chain is built from TRBV10-3 and TRBJ1-2; 7 bases agree with TRBD1. Germline V gives CDR1 ENHRY, CDR2 SYGVKD. J was trimmed by 2 bases and V by 7 bases; bases with no gene match: 7. This CDR3 has 14 amino acids. The CDR3 loop reads CAITATGPNYGYTF. CDR3 nucleotides: TGTGCCATCACCGCGACAGGGCCGAACTATGGCTACACCTTC.

The V call is TRBV2, the J call TRBJ2-4, with 11 positions matching TRBD1. Trimming at V came to 7 bases and at J to 5 bases, leaving 10 bases not matched to a gene. Germline loops: CDR1 SNHLY, CDR2 FYNNEI. The CDR3 runs 16 residues. DNA of the CDR3: TGTGCCAGCATTGGGGGGACAGGGGGAGATCAAAACATTCAGTACTTC. Translated: CASIGGTGGDQNIQYF.

This rearrangement joins TRBV28 to TRBJ1-3; D not resolved. The germline V and J ends were trimmed by 2 bases and 4 bases, with 3 bases remaining between them. CDR1 and CDR2 (germline): MDHEN, SYDVKM. The CDR3 spans 12 residues. The CDR3 reads CASSLVGNTIYF. In DNA, the CDR3 is TGTGCCAGCAGTTTAGTGGGAAACACCATATATTTT.

The chain combines TRBV18 with TRBJ2-1; TRBD1 matches at 7 bases. Germline CDR1 is KGHSH and CDR2 is LQKENI. V was pared by 4 bases and J by 4 bases, with 4 bases of the junction left unmatched. The CDR3 consists of 14 residues. CDR3 DNA sequence: TGTGCCAGCTCACAGACAGGGTCGTACAATGAGCAGTTCTTC. Its translation is CASSQTGSYNEQFF.

V usage is TRBV5-1 and J usage is TRBJ2-1; TRBD2 matches at 10 bases. The germline V gene encodes CDR1 SGHRS and CDR2 YFSETQ. Unmatched junction bases numbered 15, after V lost 4 bases and J lost 8 bases. This CDR3 spans 17 amino acids. The CDR3 here is CASSPQGERGGRDEQFF. In nucleotides, the CDR3 is TGCGCCAGCAGCCCGCAAGGGGAGCGGGGGGGCCGGGATGAGCAGTTCTTC.